This T cell receptor beta chain was sequenced for a study of vaccination and CD4 T cells after COVID-19. Background on the study: At a median approximately 100 days (range 35 to 161) after diagnosis, post-COVID samples were drawn. Study findings and constraints: Among reactive clones from convalescent patients, a median roughly 86% appeared only post-vaccination.

An Oncomine TCR Beta short-read assay was used to sequence the DNA from cultured CD4+ T cells. In this case, cultured CD4+ T cells provided the extracted genomic DNA. TCRdb used MiXCR to reprocess the PCR reads, holding one entry per CDR3 protein. Among under 14,000 distinct CDR3 sequences listed, roughly 26% were seen once. This CDR3 has 15 residues. With 4 bases clipped from V and 9 bases from J, the junction kept 8 bases outside the gene matches. The V gene's germline CDR1 is MNHNS and CDR2 SASEGT. Relative to its sample, this clonotype is medium-sized. Its specificity is not known. Treatment reported: approximately nine-day PBMC culture with coronavirus spike peptide pools or control peptides (ViraFEST assay). Patients returned positive PCR results between March and December 2020, earlier than US Alpha, Beta and Delta variants.

The specimen comprised CD4+ T cells from blood, cultured in vitro, sampled after SARS-CoV-2 vaccination. The receptor was isolated from a human donor who had recovered from COVID-19. The chain is built from TRBV6-1 and TRBJ1-6; 8 positions agree with TRBD1. CDR3 DNA: TGTGCCAGCAGTGTACTTATGCAGGGGGCTTCACCCCTCCACTTT. It is translated as CASSVLMQGASPLHF.